The 9 T cell receptor beta chains listed next were all sequenced from one sample in a study of T cells in Graves' hyperthyroidism and ophthalmopathy. RNA transcripts provided the source from which TCR beta CDR3 regions were amplified. An initial round of RT-PCR targeting the TCR CDR3 relied on the HTBI primer set. One entry per CDR3 protein, called by TCRdb with MiXCR from the multiplex PCR reads. The profile covers a few hundred thousand distinct CDR3 sequences, with under 60% appearing a single time and roughly 8.2% taken by the ten largest. The sample taken for sequencing was peripheral blood or thyroid tissue (not recorded which). All receptors derive from a young woman with Graves' hyperthyroidism.

This chain uses TRBV7-9 with TRBJ2-2, with 7 bases lining up with TRBD2. V lost 5 bases and J lost 0; bases outside the gene matches: 6. CDR1 SEHNR and CDR2 FQNEAQ come from the germline V gene (reference sequence). This CDR3 comprises 16 residues. CDR3 in amino acids: CASSDWGGPNTGELFF. CDR3 bases: TGTGCCAGCAGCGACTGGGGAGGGCCGAACACCGGGGAGCTGTTTTTT.

This chain joins TRBV12-3 or TRBV12-4 and TRBJ1-1; tentatively, D is TRBD1 (5 bases). The ends were cut back, 5 bases at V and 5 bases at J, with 12 bases in the middle. The CDR3 totals 13 residues. Here the CDR3 reads CASSVTGATEAFF. The CDR3 DNA follows: TGTGCCAGCAGTGTCACAGGCGCTACTGAAGCTTTCTTT.

This sequence joins TRBV29-1 and TRBJ2-2; D not certain. Looked up from germline, CDR1 is SQVTM and CDR2 is ANQGSEA. The CDR3 totals 12 residues. Trimming pared 1 base from V and 6 bases from J, leaving 6 bases between. The CDR3 bases are TGCAGCGTTGAAGGAGGATCCGGGGAGCTGTTTTTT. Translation gives CSVEGGSGELFF.

This clonotype was observed once. The rearrangement uses TRBV4-3 and TRBJ1-2, with 11 bases fitting TRBD1. V lost 0 bases, J lost 7 bases, and 4 bases stayed unmatched. This CDR3 has 15 residues. Germline V gene data show CDR1 as LGHNA and CDR2 as YSLEER. This chain's CDR3 is CASSQDGQGARGYTF. The DNA of the CDR3 is TGCGCCAGCAGCCAAGATGGACAGGGGGCGCGTGGCTACACCTTC.

In this sample, this clonotype turned up many times. The chain combines TRBV9 with TRBJ2-7, with D uncertain. V dropped 0 bases and J dropped 3 bases, with 7 bases sitting between them. Germline V CDR1 and CDR2: SGDLS, YYNGEE. The CDR3 has 13 residues. CDR3 region: CASSVGPYYEQYF. The CDR3 region has the DNA TGTGCCAGCAGCGTAGGGCCCTACTACGAGCAGTACTTC.

This clonotype was recorded many times. The chain has TRBV6-5 and TRBJ2-7, with 9 bases lining up with TRBD2. Per germline, CDR1 MNHEY and CDR2 SVGAGI. Germline trimming cut 2 bases from V and 2 bases from J; bases unmatched to any gene: 1. The CDR3 contains 14 residues. The CDR3 nucleotides are TGTGCCAGCAGTTACATAGCGGGAGCCTACGAGCAGTACTTC. Translating gives CASSYIAGAYEQYF.

This clonotype was counted ten times or more. The chain has TRBV7-9 and TRBJ1-2, with D possibly matching TRBD1 (6 bases). V shed 0 bases and J shed 8 bases, with 16 bases lying between them. This CDR3 spans 15 amino acids. In germline, CDR1 is SEHNR, CDR2 FQNEAQ (reference sequence). The CDR3 region has the DNA TGTGCCAGCAGCTTAGCGACGTTACATGGGGGCGGCTACACCTTC. It translates to CASSLATLHGGGYTF.

V usage is TRBV7-3 and J usage is TRBJ1-2; 8 bases fit TRBD1. The CDR3 is 14 residues long. V was clipped by 5 bases and J by 7 bases; unmatched bases: 9. Germline V gives CDR1 SGHTA, CDR2 FQGTGA. CDR3 sequence (DNA): TGTGCCAGCAGCCCACTCGACAGGGGTACTGGCTACACCTTC. Translation gives CASSPLDRGTGYTF.

The genes are TRBV7-6 and TRBJ2-5; D possibly corresponds to TRBD2 (5 bases). CDR1 and CDR2 (germline): SGHVS, FNYEAQ. CDR3 length: 10 residues. The CDR3 DNA reads TGTGCTAGCCATGGAGGGACCCAGTACTTC. Protein product: CASHGGTQYF.